Presented here are 4 T cell receptor beta chains from one specimen sequenced in a study of cytomegalovirus exposure and HLA in healthy donors. PCR amplification relied on 60 Vbeta primers (plus 13 Jbeta primers). Produced via immunoSEQ multiplex PCR; TCRdb's table is partial and in-frame only. The repertoire holds some 120,000 clones, with around 70% as singletons. Sequencing was carried out using PBMCs. All receptors derive from a man aged 25 to 45 in good health and CMV-seropositive.

This clone has a single count. The chain recombines TRBV11-2 with TRBJ1-1; TRBD1 agrees at 7 bases. CDR1 and CDR2 from the germline V gene are SGHAT and FQNNGV. The CDR3 contains 12 residues. Trimming removed 6 bases from V and 14 bases from J; junction bases left unmatched: 12. The CDR3 DNA is TGTGCCAGCAGTATGGAGGGACAGAAGCTATTCTTT. This encodes CASSMEGQKLFF.

V is TRBV29-1 and J is TRBJ1-6; maybe TRBD1 (6 bases). CDR1 is SQVTM, CDR2 ANQGSEA, per germline. With 4 bases removed from V and 5 bases from J, the gap between germline ends came to 15 bases. The CDR3 is made up of 15 amino acids. The CDR3 reads CSVVSGQPNNSPLHF. DNA of the CDR3: TGCAGCGTTGTTTCCGGACAGCCTAATAATTCACCCCTCCACTTT.

The chain carries TRBV5-1 and TRBJ2-7, with 7 bases lining up with TRBD1. Germline V gives CDR1 SGHRS, CDR2 YFSETQ. V lost 4 bases and J lost 2; bases outside the gene matches: 6. The CDR3 sequence is 14 residues long. CDR3 nucleotides: TGCGCCAGCAGCGCCGGGACAGCGGCCTACGAGCAGTACTTC. It encodes CASSAGTAAYEQYF.

This clone came up a few times. The chain combines TRBV27 with TRBJ1-1; D not certain. From germline, CDR1 is MNHEY and CDR2 SMNVEV (reference sequence). The length of the CDR3 is 11 residues. V shed 5 bases and J shed 8 bases, with 9 bases lying between them. CDR3 DNA: TGTGCCAGCAGTCTAGGTGCGGAAGCTTTCTTT. Amino acids: CASSLGAEAFF.